These T cell receptor beta chains were read from a single sample in a study of siplizumab effects on memory and regulatory T cells. Their target antigens are unknown. Using immunoSEQ multiplex PCR, the repertoire was profiled, and TCRdb retains in-frame clones only, with some absent. The repertoire holds nearly 20,000 clones, with roughly 40% as singletons. The sample comprised CFSE-low (dividing) CD4+ T cells sorted from an allogeneic mixed lymphocyte reaction. The receptors were sampled from a human donor in good health; the cells came from an allogeneic mixed lymphocyte reaction. Some clones in this sample may be carry-over from other donors' samples. Both conserved end residues are part of each CDR3. D genes are given only for firm matches. Clone size appears in some rows only: once, few, many, or a class for an expanded clone.

J gene,clone size,V gene,D gene,CDR3 DNA,CDR3 protein
TRBJ2-1,-,TRBV5-8,TRBD2,TGTGCCAGCACCTCGGGGGGGAACTCCTACAATGAGCAGTTCTTC,CASTSGGNSYNEQFF
TRBJ2-5,few,TRBV6-1,TRBD2,TGTGCCAGCAGCGGAGCGGGAGGGCCACAAGGGACCCAGTACTTC,CASSGAGGPQGTQYF
TRBJ2-3,-,TRBV5-1,-,TGCGCCAGCAGCTTGGGGGGGCTCTTCACAGATACGCAGTATTTT,CASSLGGLFTDTQYF
TRBJ2-1,-,TRBV19,TRBD2,TGTGCCAGTAGGAAGCGGGAGTTCTCCTACAATGAGCAGTTCTTC,CASRKREFSYNEQFF
TRBJ2-4,-,TRBV5-1,-,TGCGCCAGCAGCTTGCGGTCCCCCAGGGACTCAGTCAAAAACATTCAGTACTTC,CASSLRSPRDSVKNIQYF
TRBJ1-1,few,TRBV6-1,-,TGTGCCAGCAATAGGCGCGTGCCAAACACTGAAGCTTTCTTT,CASNRRVPNTEAFF
TRBJ2-1,-,TRBV5-6,TRBD2,TGTGCCAGCACCGGGACTAGCGGCTCCTACAATGAGCAGTTCTTC,CASTGTSGSYNEQFF
TRBJ2-7,-,TRBV11-2,-,TGTGCCAGCAGCTCACGGATTCTCTACGAGCAGTACTTC,CASSSRILYEQYF
TRBJ2-5,-,TRBV10-3,-,TGTGCCATCAGTGACCGGGGTTGGGGGGAGACCCAGTACTTC,CAISDRGWGETQYF
TRBJ2-7,few,TRBV6-6,TRBD1,TGTGCCAGCAGTTGGGGGCCGGGACAGGCGGCGGAGCAGTACTTC,CASSWGPGQAAEQYF
TRBJ2-7,-,TRBV28,TRBD2,TGTGCCGTCCGGGGAGCGGGAGAAGTCCTCTACGAGCAGTACTTC,CAVRGAGEVLYEQYF
TRBJ1-1,few,TRBV7-2,-,TGTGCCAGCAGCTTAGACTGGGGGGGGAACACTGAAGCTTTCTTT,CASSLDWGGNTEAFF
TRBJ2-7,once,TRBV11-1,-,TGTGCCAGCAGCCCGCGGAGCTACGAGCAGTACTTC,CASSPRSYEQYF
TRBJ1-6,few,TRBV6-6,-,TGTGCCAGCAGTCCAAGGGGGGCGAATTCACCCCTCCACTTT,CASSPRGANSPLHF
TRBJ1-3,-,TRBV18,TRBD1,TGTGCCAGCTCACCGGGACAGTCTAGAAACACCATATATTTT,CASSPGQSRNTIYF
TRBJ1-1,-,TRBV7-2,-,TGTGCCAGCAGCTTAGGGGGCAAGAACACTGAAGCTTTCTTT,CASSLGGKNTEAFF
TRBJ2-7,medium-sized,TRBV4-1,-,TGCGCCAGCAGCCAATCTCCCTCCGGGAACTACGAAGGCGAGCAGTACTTC,CASSQSPSGNYEGEQYF
TRBJ1-1,medium-sized,TRBV18,-,TGTGCCAGCTCCGGAGGACAGAGGGGCACTGAAGCTTTCTTT,CASSGGQRGTEAFF
TRBJ2-7,few,TRBV10-3,-,TGTGCCTCCAAGGGGCGGGGCGTCTACGAGCAGTACTTC,CASKGRGVYEQYF
TRBJ1-3,-,TRBV5-5,-,TGTGCCAGCAGCTTGGTATCAGGTATCTCTGGAAACACCATATATTTT,CASSLVSGISGNTIYF
TRBJ2-7,-,TRBV6-5,-,TGTGCCAGCAGTTTGGTAAGGACCTACGAGCAGTACTTC,CASSLVRTYEQYF
TRBJ2-3,many,TRBV2,TRBD2,TGTGCCAGCAGTGAAGAGAGGCTAGCGGGGGGACCCATAAGGTATTTT,CASSEERLAGGPIRYF
TRBJ2-3,few,TRBV19,TRBD2,TGTGCCAGTAGTAGGACTAGCGGGGGGATTAGCACAGATACGCAGTATTTT,CASSRTSGGISTDTQYF
TRBJ2-5,-,TRBV2,TRBD2,TGTGCCAGCAGGACTAGCGGCCAAGAGACCCAGTACTTC,CASRTSGQETQYF
TRBJ1-3,few,TRBV18,TRBD1,TGTGCCAGCTCACCCGGGACAGATGGAAACACCATATATTTT,CASSPGTDGNTIYF
TRBJ2-7,-,TRBV18,-,TGTGCCAGCTCCCCGGGGCGCGACTACGAGCAGTACTTC,CASSPGRDYEQYF
TRBJ2-4,-,TRBV2,TRBD2,TGTGCCAGCAGGGATTGGGCTAGCGGTGGGAACATTCAGTACTTC,CASRDWASGGNIQYF
TRBJ2-3,few,TRBV11-2,-,TGTGCCAGCAGCTTACAGGACACATCCTCGCGGTATTTT,CASSLQDTSSRYF
TRBJ1-6,medium-sized,TRBV27,-,TGTGCCAGCAGTTGGATGCTTAATTCACCCCTCCACTTT,CASSWMLNSPLHF
TRBJ1-5,-,TRBV6-4,TRBD1,TGTGCCAGCAGTAAGACAGGGAATCAGCCCCAGCATTTT,CASSKTGNQPQHF
TRBJ1-2,-,TRBV6-6,TRBD1,TGTGCCAGCAGTGGGACAGGGGGTTTTTATGGCTACACCTTC,CASSGTGGFYGYTF
TRBJ1-3,-,TRBV6-5,TRBD1,TGTGCCAGCAGCCGGGACAGGGGAAACACCATATATTTT,CASSRDRGNTIYF
TRBJ2-7,-,TRBV6-5,-,TGTGCCGCCAAAATGGCGGGTACGGGATACGAGCAGTACTTC,CAAKMAGTGYEQYF
TRBJ2-7,few,TRBV18,-,TGTGCCAGCTCACCAGGGGCAGGGGTAGGCTACGAGCAGTACTTC,CASSPGAGVGYEQYF
TRBJ1-2,-,TRBV4-3,-,TGCGCCAGCAGTCATAGGGGGGGAACGAACTATGGCTACACCTTC,CASSHRGGTNYGYTF
TRBJ1-1,-,TRBV27,-,TGTGCCAGCAGGGTCGGAGATAACACTGAAGCTTTCTTT,CASRVGDNTEAFF
TRBJ2-1,-,TRBV6-6,-,TGTGCCAGCAGTTATACTGGCTATGAGCAGTTCTTC,CASSYTGYEQFF
TRBJ2-7,once,TRBV6-6,-,TGTGCCAGCATCCAGGGATATGGGTCCTACGAGCAGTACTTC,CASIQGYGSYEQYF
TRBJ1-5,medium-sized,TRBV27,-,TGTGCCAGCAGTTTGGTCCGGGGCAGCAATCAGCCCCAGCATTTT,CASSLVRGSNQPQHF
TRBJ2-5,-,TRBV5-4,TRBD2,TGTGCCAGCAGCTTGGTAGCGGGAGTTACGGAGACCCAGTACTTC,CASSLVAGVTETQYF
TRBJ2-7,-,TRBV5-4,TRBD1,TGTGCCAGCAGCGTGACAGGGGGCACCTACGAGCAGTACTTC,CASSVTGGTYEQYF
TRBJ2-7,-,TRBV19,-,TGTGCCAGTAGTCGGCCCGGAAACTACGAGCAGTACTTC,CASSRPGNYEQYF
TRBJ2-2,-,TRBV19,TRBD2,TGTGCTGGAGGGGGACTAGGCGTTGCCGGGGAGCTGTTTTTT,CAGGGLGVAGELFF
TRBJ1-5,-,TRBV18,-,TGTGCCAGCTCACACAGGGAGGGACATCAGCCCCAGCATTTT,CASSHREGHQPQHF
TRBJ1-2,-,TRBV21-1,-,TGTGCCAGCAGCTTAAGGGCGCCAGAATTTGGTGGGGTATATGGCTACACCTTC,CASSLRAPEFGGVYGYTF
TRBJ2-7,-,TRBV5-1,TRBD2,TGCGCCAGCAGACTAGCGGGTTTCTCCTACGAGCAGTACTTC,CASRLAGFSYEQYF
TRBJ2-1,few,TRBV2,-,TGTGCCAGCAGGGAGGGAAGGTTGAATGAGCAGTTCTTC,CASREGRLNEQFF
TRBJ2-2,-,TRBV9,-,TGTGCCAGCAGCGTATGGGGGAACACCGGGGAGCTGTTTTTT,CASSVWGNTGELFF
TRBJ2-1,-,TRBV5-1,TRBD2,TGCGCCAGCAAGGGACTAGGGGTCTGGGGTGAGCAGTTCTTC,CASKGLGVWGEQFF